The next 19 T cell receptor beta chains were all read from a single sample in a study of regulatory T cells in long-lasting Graves disease. Arm-PCR with iRepertoire HTBI primers amplified the CDR3 regions for these TCR beta libraries. MiXCR, applied by TCRdb to the multiplex PCR reads, yields one record per CDR3 protein. The table has 700,000 or so distinct CDR3 sequences, about 30% seen once. Described time point: persistent/refractory GD, antithyroid drugs over 5 years with positive TRAb. TCR sequences were obtained from RNA taken from PBMCs. Sequencing used peripheral blood mononuclear cells (PBMCs), obtained when the disease was refractory, from a patient treated with antithyroid drugs. Source of these receptors: a female donor with Graves disease.

This chain joins TRBV6-1 and TRBJ2-3, with D possibly being TRBD2 (6 bases). The CDR3 is 19 residues long. V was cut by 2 bases and J by 3 bases, with 24 bases left in between. Germline-derived CDR1 and CDR2 are MNHNS and SASEGT. DNA for the CDR3: TGTGCCAGCAGTGAATTCGTCCCGGGACTGGCGGGTCGGACAGATACGCAGTATTTT. Encoded protein: CASSEFVPGLAGRTDTQYF.

This clonotype came up many times. The V gene is TRBV10-2, the J gene TRBJ1-2; 9 bases agree with TRBD1. Germline V lookup: CDR1 WSHSY, CDR2 SAAADI. Trimming cost V 2 bases and J 6 bases; bases outside gene matches: 4. The CDR3 totals 14 residues. CDR3 sequence: CASSEGTGRDGYTF. The DNA for the CDR3 is TGCGCCAGCAGTGAGGGGACAGGGAGGGATGGCTACACCTTC.

V and J are TRBV19 and TRBJ2-7; 8 positions agree with TRBD1. Germline V gives CDR1 LNHDA, CDR2 SQIVND (reference sequence). With 3 bases clipped from V and 4 bases from J, the junction kept 5 bases outside the gene matches. This CDR3 has 14 residues. The CDR3 DNA sequence: TGTGCCAGTAGTATCTCGGACAGGGTATACGAGCAGTACTTC. Protein sequence: CASSISDRVYEQYF. Supplemented by reference TRBV19 and TRBJ2-7, the full variable domain reads DGGITQSPKYLFRKEGQNVTLSCEQNLNHDAMYWYRQDPGQGLRLIYYSQIVNDFQKGDIAEGYSVSREKKESFPLTVTSAQKNPTAFYLCASSISDRVYEQYFGPGTRLTVT.

The table lists this clonotype with many counts. This chain links TRBV28 with TRBJ2-7; D is undetermined. Trimming shortened V by 3 bases and J by 6 bases, and 3 bases separated the two germline ends. Germline V gives CDR1 MDHEN, CDR2 SYDVKM. CDR3 length: 10 amino acids. CDR3 bases: TGTGCCAGCAGTTTTTCCGAGCAGTACTTC. This encodes CASSFSEQYF.

The V gene is TRBV5-1, the J gene TRBJ1-6, with TRBD1 identical over 7 bases. The CDR3 contains 16 residues. Germline values: CDR1 SGHRS, CDR2 YFSETQ. Losses at the gene ends were 2 bases for V and 7 bases for J; bases not matched to a gene: 9. The CDR3 nucleotides read TGCGCCAGCAGCTTTACAGGACAGGCCACAAATTCACCCCTCCACTTT. Its protein is CASSFTGQATNSPLHF. Full variable domain (rest looked up from reference TRBV5-1 and TRBJ1-6): KAGVTQTPRYLIKTRGQQVTLSCSPISGHRSVSWYQQTPGQGLQFLFEYFSETQRNKGNFPGRFSGRQFSNSRSEMNVSTLELGDSALYLCASSFTGQATNSPLHFGNGTRLTVT.

The V gene is TRBV7-9, the J gene TRBJ2-2, with TRBD1 identical over 9 bases. The CDR3 is 17 residues long. V gave up 5 bases and J gave up 1 base; unmatched junction bases: 8. Germline CDR1 and CDR2: SEHNR and FQNEAQ (reference sequence). The CDR3 loop reads CASSRVQGAVNTGELFF. The CDR3 coding sequence is TGTGCCAGCAGCCGTGTACAGGGGGCGGTGAACACCGGGGAGCTGTTTTTT. Full variable domain (missing parts from reference TRBV7-9 and TRBJ2-2): DTGVSQNPRHKITKRGQNVTFRCDPISEHNRLYWYRQTLGQGPEFLTYFQNEAQLEKSRLLSDRFSAERPKGSFSTLEIQRTEQGDSAMYLCASSRVQGAVNTGELFFGEGSRLTVL.

The chain links TRBV20-1 to TRBJ1-2; possibly TRBD1 for D (5 bases). V lost 6 bases, J lost 4 bases, and 18 bases lay in between. The germline V gene encodes CDR1 DFQATT and CDR2 SNEGSKA (reference sequence). The CDR3 contains 14 residues. CDR3 in DNA: TGCAGTGCGGATATTCTTCAGGGCGCCTATGGCTACACCTTC. Translating it yields CSADILQGAYGYTF.

In this sample, this clonotype turned up a few times. The chain is built from TRBV7-3 and TRBJ2-7; 7 nucleotides line up with TRBD1. The germline CDR1 and CDR2 sequences are SGHTA and FQGTGA. Unmatched junction bases numbered 13, after V lost 5 bases and J lost 6 bases. This CDR3 is built from 15 residues. As DNA, the CDR3 is TGTGCCAGCAGCCGATCCCCCGGGACAGCCAGCGAGCAGTACTTC. It is translated as CASSRSPGTASEQYF.

This sequence joins TRBV5-1 and TRBJ2-2; D not certain. The CDR3 length is 17 residues. The V gene lost 0 bases and the J gene lost 2 bases, with 14 bases spanning the gap. Germline assignment: CDR1 SGHRS and CDR2 YFSETQ. CDR3 loop: CASSLGIKGFNTGELFF. DNA of the CDR3: TGCGCCAGCAGCTTGGGAATTAAGGGATTCAACACCGGGGAGCTGTTTTTT.

The chain combines TRBV6-9 with TRBJ1-3; a possible D gene is TRBD1 (5 bases). This CDR3 is built from 16 residues. The V gene's germline CDR1 is MNHGY and CDR2 SVAAGI. V lost 3 bases and J 2 bases, leaving 14 bases between the germline ends. In DNA, the CDR3 is TGTGCCAGCAGTTACTCCGAACAGGTTCCTGGAAACACCATATATTTT. It yields the protein CASSYSEQVPGNTIYF.

Ten or more counts support this clonotype. The chain couples TRBV6-5 to TRBJ1-1, with no clear D. The V end lost 4 bases, the J end lost 3 bases, and 15 bases lay between the germline ends. Germline assignment: CDR1 MNHEY and CDR2 SVGAGI. The CDR3 is 15 residues long. The CDR3 spells CASSFKLSDYTEAFF. CDR3 nucleotide sequence: TGTGCCAGCAGTTTCAAGCTATCCGACTACACTGAAGCTTTCTTT.

The table lists this clonotype with a few counts. This rearrangement joins TRBV4-1 to TRBJ1-1; 9 nucleotides match TRBD1. Trimming cost V 0 bases and J 3 bases; bases outside gene matches: 5. The CDR3 is 16 residues long. Germline V CDR1 and CDR2: MGHRA, YSYEKL. CDR3 in amino acids: CASSQEETGGYTEAFF. For the CDR3, the DNA is TGCGCCAGCAGCCAAGAGGAGACAGGGGGGTACACTGAAGCTTTCTTT.

This clonotype appeared many times. The V and J genes are TRBV12-3 or TRBV12-4 and TRBJ1-4; D gene uncertain. The CDR3 runs 12 residues. Trimming stripped 1 base from V and 8 bases from J, with 5 bases between. The CDR3 spells CASSLVVEKLFF. The CDR3 DNA follows: TGTGCCAGCAGTTTAGTGGTGGAAAAACTGTTTTTT.

This clonotype turned up a few times. The chain links TRBV29-1 to TRBJ2-7; D is unresolved. CDR1 and CDR2 from the germline V gene are SQVTM and ANQGSEA. This CDR3 comprises 14 residues. The germline V and J ends were trimmed by 0 bases and 2 bases, with 11 bases remaining between them. The DNA for the CDR3 is TGCAGCGTTGAAGATCGAGAGACAACCTACGAGCAGTACTTC. Residues: CSVEDRETTYEQYF.

The chain is built from TRBV19 and TRBJ1-5, with D possibly matching TRBD1 (5 bases). The germline V gene encodes CDR1 LNHDA and CDR2 SQIVND (reference sequence). This CDR3 is 15 amino acids long. Between the trimmed V and J ends, which lost 5 bases and 0 bases, there was a span of 11 bases. CDR3: CASSFKTDSNQPQHF. CDR3 nucleotides: TGTGCCAGTAGTTTTAAGACAGATAGCAATCAGCCCCAGCATTTT.

This clonotype was recorded a few times. The chain carries TRBV29-1 and TRBJ1-2; tentatively, D is TRBD1 (5 bases). V was cut by 3 bases and J by 3 bases, with 8 bases left in between. Germline lookup yields CDR1 SQVTM and CDR2 ANQGSEA. The CDR3 sequence is 12 residues long. The CDR3 loop is CSVESGHYGYTF. CDR3 DNA: TGCAGCGTTGAGTCGGGGCACTATGGCTACACCTTC. Full variable domain (rest looked up from reference TRBV29-1 and TRBJ1-2): SAVISQKPSRDICQRGTSLTIQCQVDSQVTMMFWYRQQPGQSLTLIATANQGSEATYESGFVIDKFPISRPNLTFSTLTVSNMSPEDSSIYLCSVESGHYGYTFGSGTRLTVV.

CDR3 amino acids: CASKPRELLAGWKAGTEAFF. The CDR3 DNA reads as TGTGCCAGCAAGCCGCGGGAGTTGCTGGCAGGGTGGAAAGCTGGCACTGAAGCTTTCTTT. V usage is TRBV7-9 and J usage is TRBJ1-1; D is perhaps TRBD1 (5 bases). V gave up 7 bases and J gave up 4 bases, with 34 bases separating them. The CDR3 is 20 amino acids. CDR1 and CDR2 (germline): SEHNR, FQNEAQ (reference sequence).

This rearrangement joins TRBV29-1 to TRBJ1-1; D perhaps matches TRBD1 (5 bases). Germline-derived CDR1 and CDR2 are SQVTM and ANQGSEA. This CDR3 is 13 amino acids long. V was pared by 6 bases and J by 0 bases, with 11 bases between. The CDR3 region has the DNA TGCAGCGTCGCAGGGTTAATGAACACTGAAGCTTTCTTT. This gives the protein CSVAGLMNTEAFF.

This clonotype was seen just once. One base away lies a much larger clone, so this may be a sequencing read error. The chain carries TRBV12-3 or TRBV12-4 and TRBJ2-7; a possible D gene is TRBD1 (5 bases). The CDR3 extends over 13 amino acids. The CDR3 nucleotides are TGTGCCAGCAAAGACAGAATCTCCTGCGAGCAGTACTTC. It encodes CASKDRISCEQYF.